Listed below are T cell receptor beta chains from one sample, sequenced in a study of blood T cell repertoires in COVID-19. TCRdb's copy holds only in-frame clones and misses some; the assay was immunoSEQ multiplex PCR. The sample holds 65,000 to 70,000 clones, approximately 92% seen once. Sequences were obtained from peripheral blood. These TCRs come from a human donor with active COVID-19. The donor label of this sample is uncertain. The CDR3 runs from the conserved cysteine through the conserved F or W. D genes are given only for firm matches. The size of a clone is reported for some rows only, either as once, few or many, or as a class for expanded clones.

J | V | D | size | CDR3 | DNA
TRBJ1-2 | TRBV6-5 | - | - | CASSPNPTEVYGYTF | TGTGCCAGCAGTCCTAACCCCACAGAAGTCTATGGCTACACCTTC
TRBJ1-4 | TRBV18 | - | once | CASSLGSTNEKLFF | TGTGCCAGCTCACTAGGGAGTACTAATGAAAAACTGTTTTTT
TRBJ1-5 | TRBV2 | TRBD1 | - | CASSEEGRGRGPQHF | TGTGCCAGCAGTGAAGAGGGTAGGGGGCGAGGGCCCCAGCATTTT
TRBJ2-2 | TRBV29-1 | TRBD1 | - | CSVEEDVTGGTGELFF | TGCAGCGTTGAAGAGGATGTAACAGGGGGCACCGGGGAGCTGTTTTTT
TRBJ2-1 | TRBV19 | - | - | CASSIDEGDYYNEQFF | TGTGCCAGTAGTATAGACGAGGGGGACTACTACAATGAGCAGTTCTTC
TRBJ1-1 | TRBV10-1 | - | - | CASSDRESYTEAFF | TGCGCCAGCAGTGACAGGGAATCGTACACTGAAGCTTTCTTT
TRBJ2-2 | TRBV6-5 | - | - | CASRPRAPSTGELFF | TGTGCCAGCAGACCCAGGGCCCCGAGCACCGGGGAGCTGTTTTTT
TRBJ2-5 | TRBV10-3 | - | once | CAISGQGHQETQYF | TGTGCCATCAGTGGTCAGGGGCACCAAGAGACCCAGTACTTC
TRBJ2-7 | TRBV4-3 | - | - | CASSQGRSGYEQYF | TGCGCCAGCAGCCAAGGGAGGTCGGGCTACGAGCAGTACTTC
TRBJ1-1 | TRBV12-3/TRBV12-4 | - | - | CASSFSGTEAFF | TGTGCCAGCAGTTTTAGTGGCACTGAAGCTTTCTTT
TRBJ2-6 | TRBV3-1/TRBV3-2 | TRBD1 | - | CASSLTRQGVNSGANVLTF | TGTGCCAGCAGCCTTACCCGACAGGGGGTGAACTCTGGGGCCAACGTCCTGACTTTC
TRBJ1-2 | TRBV27 | TRBD1 | - | CASSRGQGYGYTF | TGTGCCAGCAGCCGGGGACAGGGGTATGGCTACACCTTC
TRBJ2-7 | TRBV29-1 | TRBD1 | - | CSVEDETSGTGRYEQYF | TGCAGCGTTGAAGACGAAACGTCCGGGACAGGACGCTACGAGCAGTACTTC
TRBJ1-1 | TRBV4-2 | - | - | CASSPTGSSTEAFF | TGTGCCAGCAGCCCAACAGGGTCGAGCACTGAAGCTTTCTTT
TRBJ2-3 | TRBV5-1 | TRBD2 | - | CASSSQGVLAGAVDTQYF | TGCGCCAGCAGCTCACAGGGGGTCCTAGCGGGAGCAGTAGATACGCAGTATTTT
TRBJ1-1 | TRBV27 | - | - | CASWGEFNTEAFF | TGTGCCAGCTGGGGAGAGTTTAACACTGAAGCTTTCTTT
TRBJ2-7 | TRBV27 | - | - | CASSTTGYEQYF | TGTGCCAGCAGTACCACAGGTTATGAGCAGTACTTC
TRBJ1-2 | TRBV19 | TRBD1 | - | CASTLGTDYGYTF | TGTGCCAGTACCCTCGGGACAGACTATGGCTACACCTTC
TRBJ2-7 | TRBV12-3/TRBV12-4 | TRBD2 | - | CASSPGRGLPLGF | TGTGCCAGCAGCCCGGGGAGGGGACTCCCCCTAGGCTTC
TRBJ2-3 | TRBV15 | - | - | CATSIPPDTQYF | TGTGCCACCAGCATCCCCCCGGATACGCAGTATTTT
TRBJ2-1 | TRBV5-1 | TRBD2 | - | CASSPGAGRATGEQFF | TGCGCCAGCAGCCCGGGGGCCGGGAGGGCTACAGGGGAGCAGTTCTTC
TRBJ1-2 | TRBV28 | - | once | CASRVWTNEYGYTF | TGTGCCAGCAGAGTCTGGACAAACGAATATGGCTACACCTTC
TRBJ2-7 | TRBV6-6 | TRBD1 | - | CASSFSTGGSEQYF | TGTGCCAGCAGTTTTTCGACAGGGGGCAGCGAGCAGTACTTC
TRBJ2-7 | TRBV2 | TRBD2 | - | CASKVVAGNYEQYF | TGTGCCAGCAAGGTGGTAGCGGGGAACTACGAGCAGTACTTC
TRBJ2-7 | TRBV7-9 | TRBD2 | - | CASSPLAGGVQYF | TGTGCCAGCAGCCCACTAGCGGGAGGAGTGCAGTACTTC
TRBJ2-5 | TRBV15 | TRBD2 | - | CATSRAGTSRETQYF | TGTGCCACCAGCAGAGCCGGGACTAGCCGGGAGACCCAGTACTTC
TRBJ1-2 | TRBV6-5 | - | - | CASTTGSYGYTF | TGTGCCAGCACCACAGGGTCCTATGGCTACACCTTC
TRBJ2-6 | TRBV9 | TRBD1 | - | CASSVDRVTPGANVLTF | TGTGCCAGCAGCGTTGACAGGGTAACACCCGGGGCCAACGTCCTGACTTTC
TRBJ1-4 | TRBV11-2 | TRBD1 | - | CASTLGGTGGAPELFF | TGTGCCAGCACCTTAGGGGGGACAGGGGGCGCGCCGGAACTGTTTTTT
TRBJ2-6 | TRBV3-1/TRBV3-2 | - | - | CASSQESLAGANVLTF | TGTGCCAGCAGCCAAGAGAGCCTGGCTGGGGCCAACGTCCTGACTTTC
TRBJ2-3 | TRBV5-1 | - | - | CASSLALTVDTDTQYF | TGCGCCAGCAGCTTGGCCCTCACAGTCGACACAGATACGCAGTATTTT
TRBJ2-2 | TRBV10-1 | - | - | CASKAGDGTGELFF | TGCGCCAGCAAAGCGGGCGACGGTACCGGGGAGCTGTTTTTT
TRBJ1-5 | TRBV25-1 | - | - | CASSEEGKGNQPQHF | TGTGCCAGCAGTGAGGAGGGGAAAGGCAATCAGCCCCAGCATTTT
TRBJ2-5 | TRBV3-1/TRBV3-2 | TRBD1 | - | CASSTGAAETQYF | TGTGCCAGCAGTACAGGGGCCGCGGAGACCCAGTACTTC
TRBJ2-7 | TRBV28 | TRBD1 | once | CASSLQGASSYEQYF | TGTGCCAGCAGTTTACAGGGGGCGAGCTCCTACGAGCAGTACTTC
TRBJ2-3 | TRBV5-4 | TRBD2 | - | CASSLGGGRADTQYF | TGTGCCAGCAGCTTGGGGGGCGGGAGAGCAGATACGCAGTATTTT
TRBJ2-1 | TRBV10-1 | - | - | CASSQGYVQFF | TGCGCCAGCAGTCAGGGATACGTGCAGTTCTTC
TRBJ2-2 | TRBV4-2 | - | - | CASSRGEGTGEVGELFF | TGTGCCAGCAGCCGAGGCGAGGGCACGGGAGAGGTCGGGGAGCTGTTTTTT
TRBJ2-2 | TRBV21-1 | - | - | CASSKTGGSGELFF | TGTGCCAGCAGCAAGACAGGGGGAAGCGGGGAGCTGTTTTTT
TRBJ1-2 | TRBV11-3 | - | once | CASSQGTRPGYTF | TGTGCCAGCAGCCAAGGGACACGGCCCGGCTACACCTTC
TRBJ2-1 | TRBV5-6 | - | - | CASSLGTNNEQFF | TGTGCCAGCAGCTTGGGGACTAATAATGAGCAGTTCTTC
TRBJ2-6 | TRBV3-1/TRBV3-2 | TRBD1 | - | CASRRQGQFAGANVLTF | TGTGCCAGCAGACGACAGGGACAATTCGCTGGGGCCAACGTCCTGACTTTC
TRBJ2-5 | TRBV5-1 | TRBD2 | once | CASSPSGMGGETQYF | TGCGCCAGCAGCCCAAGCGGGATGGGCGGAGAGACCCAGTACTTC
TRBJ1-1 | TRBV11-2 | - | - | CASSLVSLNTEAFF | TGTGCCAGCAGCTTAGTATCCCTTAACACTGAAGCTTTCTTT
TRBJ1-4 | TRBV5-1 | - | - | CASSPETGRGEKLFF | TGCGCCAGCAGCCCGGAGACGGGCAGGGGAGAAAAACTGTTTTTT
TRBJ1-1 | TRBV19 | - | - | CASSILGSGNTEAFF | TGTGCCAGTAGTATACTTGGGAGCGGGAACACTGAAGCTTTCTTT
TRBJ2-3 | TRBV10-2 | - | - | CASRRVGGRDTDTQYF | TGCGCCAGCAGGAGGGTCGGAGGGCGGGACACAGATACGCAGTATTTT
TRBJ2-7 | TRBV7-2 | - | - | CASSLPPYMERSYEQYF | TGTGCCAGCAGCCTACCACCATACATGGAGCGCTCCTACGAGCAGTACTTC
TRBJ1-2 | TRBV5-4 | TRBD1 | - | CASSLYDRDGGYTF | TGTGCCAGCAGCCTTTATGACAGGGATGGTGGCTACACCTTC